These 21 T cell receptor beta chains share one sample of origin, sequenced in a study of glioma-infiltrating T cells. TCR alpha and beta CDR3 regions were amplified from RNA using iRepertoire nested multiplex PCR. TCRdb ran MiXCR on the multiplex PCR reads and lists one entry per CDR3 protein. The sample has around 390,000 distinct CDR3 sequences, roughly two fifths seen once. Sequenced material: glioma tissue, nonneoplastic brain tissue, or PBMCs (not recorded which). These receptors all come from a human donor with low-grade glioma or glioblastoma, undergoing nonglioma brain surgery, or in good health (not recorded which).

The chain carries TRBV4-1 and TRBJ2-7; possible D gene TRBD2, 6 bases. This CDR3 contains 14 residues. Trimming pared 4 bases from V and 4 bases from J, leaving 14 bases between. CDR1 and CDR2 from the germline V gene are MGHRA and YSYEKL. CDR3 sequence (DNA): TGCGCCAGCAGCCCTGCGGGGCATGGTTACGAGCAGTACTTC. Translated: CASSPAGHGYEQYF.

This clonotype has only a few counts. The J gene is TRBJ2-5, the V gene TRBV2; 12 bases line up with TRBD1. Germline V gene sequence: CDR1 SNHLY, CDR2 FYNNEI. The CDR3 runs 18 residues. Trimming removed 6 bases from V and 5 bases from J; junction bases left unmatched: 16. CDR3 nucleotide sequence: TGTGCCAGCAGCAAAGCTCCTTCTGGGACAGGGGGCGTTGAGACCCAGTACTTC. This codes for CASSKAPSGTGGVETQYF.

The CDR3 sequence: CASSQGGGNEQFF. In DNA form, the CDR3 reads TGTGCCAGCAGCCAAGGGGGTGGCAATGAGCAGTTCTTC. V usage is TRBV4-2 and J usage is TRBJ2-1; D remains unclear. The V and J ends lost 1 base and 6 bases respectively, with 7 bases between them. Germline lookup yields CDR1 LGHNA and CDR2 YNFKEQ. This CDR3 has 13 residues.

A few counts support this clonotype. The chain uses TRBV24-1 and TRBJ2-5, with 11 bases matching TRBD2. CDR1 and CDR2 (germline): KGHDR, SFDVKD. J lost 4 bases, V lost 3 bases, and 3 bases had no gene match. The CDR3 is made up of 15 amino acids. The CDR3 DNA is TGTGCCACCAGTGATCCCGGGACTAGCGGAGAGACCCAGTACTTC. Its protein is CATSDPGTSGETQYF.

The sample holds a few counts of this clonotype. The chain links TRBV7-9 to TRBJ2-2; 11 nucleotides align to TRBD1. V was clipped by 5 bases and J by 7 bases; unmatched bases: 6. The CDR3 covers 15 residues. CDR1 and CDR2 from the germline V gene are SEHNR and FQNEAQ (reference sequence). The CDR3, as DNA: TGTGCCAGCAGCCCCGGACAGGGGGCGCGCGGGGAGCTGTTTTTT. Protein sequence: CASSPGQGARGELFF.

This clonotype was found many times. The CDR3 loop is CATSEPGQGAEETQYF. The CDR3 region has the DNA TGTGCCACCAGTGAACCGGGACAGGGGGCTGAAGAGACCCAGTACTTC. The chain carries TRBV24-1 and TRBJ2-5; 12 bases agree with TRBD1. This CDR3 region has 16 residues. V gave up 4 bases and J gave up 3 bases; unmatched junction bases: 5. CDR1 and CDR2 (germline): KGHDR, SFDVKD.

This clonotype occurred a few times. This sequence joins TRBV20-1 and TRBJ2-7; 7 bases align to TRBD1. CDR1 is DFQATT and CDR2 is SNEGSKA in the germline V gene (reference sequence). CDR3 length: 15 residues. Trimming at V came to 0 bases and at J to 3 bases, leaving 8 bases not matched to a gene. The CDR3 coding sequence is TGCAGTGCTAGAGATTCGACAGGGAGTGTCTACGAGCAGTACTTC. This gives the protein CSARDSTGSVYEQYF.

To note about this clonotype: A much more abundant neighbour one base away suggests this may be a read error. The rearrangement uses TRBV6-2 or TRBV6-3 and TRBJ2-5, with D possibly TRBD1 on 6 matching bases. CDR3 size: 15 residues. Looked up from germline, CDR1 is MNHEY and CDR2 is SVGEGT. The DNA for the CDR3 is TGTGCCAGAAGTTTCTTGGGGACAACCGGAGAGACCCAGTACTTC. Its translation: CARSFLGTTGETQYF.

This clonotype has just a few counts. Written as DNA, the CDR3 is TGTGCCAGCAGTTTGAAGGGGCCATTCAGCTCCTACGAGCAGTACTTC. Amino acids: CASSLKGPFSSYEQYF. V and J are TRBV27 and TRBJ2-5; possibly TRBD1 for D (5 bases). TRBJ2-7 matches the DNA end more closely, so the J call is doubtful. This CDR3 comprises 16 residues. In germline, CDR1 is MNHEY, CDR2 SMNVEV (reference sequence).

This clonotype came up a few times. The J gene is TRBJ1-5, the V gene TRBV18; maybe TRBD1 (6 bases). Looked up from germline, CDR1 is KGHSH and CDR2 is LQKENI. Trimming removed 6 bases at V and 3 bases at J, with 12 bases between. The CDR3 contains 14 residues. CDR3 loop: CASSTNRDNQPQHF. CDR3 bases: TGTGCCAGCTCCACCAACAGGGACAATCAGCCCCAGCATTTT. Full variable domain (outside the CDR3, taken from reference TRBV18 and TRBJ1-5): NAGVMQNPRHLVRRRGQEARLRCSPMKGHSHVYWYRQLPEEGLKFMVYLQKENIIDESGMPKERFSAEFPKEGPSILRIQQVVRGDSAAYFCASSTNRDNQPQHFGDGTRLSIL.

CDR3 sequence: CSATYSGQNEQFF. The CDR3 nucleotides read TGCAGTGCTACTTACAGTGGGCAAAATGAGCAGTTCTTC. The chain couples TRBV20-1 to TRBJ2-1, with D unclear. Germline-derived CDR1 and CDR2 are DFQATT and SNEGSKA (reference sequence). The V end lost 4 bases, the J end lost 7 bases, and 14 bases lay between the germline ends. The length of the CDR3 is 13 residues.

V and J are TRBV3-1 and TRBJ1-2; D is unclear. The V gene lost 5 bases and the J gene lost 0 bases, with 4 bases spanning the gap. CDR1 is LGHDT and CDR2 is YNNKEL in the germline V gene (reference sequence). The CDR3 consists of 12 residues. The CDR3 loop is CASSRANYGYTF. CDR3 nucleotide sequence: TGTGCCAGCAGCAGGGCTAACTATGGCTACACCTTC. The variable domain in full, completed from reference TRBV3-1 and TRBJ1-2, reads DTAVSQTPKYLVTQMGNDKSIKCEQNLGHDTMYWYKQDSKKFLKIMFSYNNKELIINETVPNRFSPKSPDKAHLNLHINSLELGDSAVYFCASSRANYGYTFGSGTRLTVV.

The rearrangement joins TRBV4-1 to TRBJ1-5; a weak D match, TRBD1 (6 bases). V was shortened by 4 bases and J by 0 bases, with 13 bases between the two germline ends. Germline CDR1 is MGHRA and CDR2 is YSYEKL. The CDR3 has 16 residues. CDR3 amino acids: CASSPRDNYSNQPQHF. The CDR3 nucleotides are TGCGCCAGCAGCCCCCGGGACAATTATAGCAATCAGCCCCAGCATTTT.

This chain links TRBV15 with TRBJ2-1; the match to TRBD2 covers 8 bases. CDR1 is LNHNV, CDR2 YYDKDF, per germline (reference sequence). The ends lost 5 bases at V and 6 bases at J; junction bases unmatched: 12. The CDR3 has 16 amino acids. For the CDR3, the DNA is TGTGCCACCAGCCTACACGGGACTAGAGGGACCAATGAGCAGTTCTTC. Residues: CATSLHGTRGTNEQFF.

The chain recombines TRBV2 with TRBJ1-6, with D unclear. This CDR3 region has 15 residues. Between the trimmed V and J ends, which lost 9 bases and 10 bases, there was a span of 22 bases. Germline-derived CDR1 and CDR2 are SNHLY and FYNNEI. The CDR3 sequence: CARSFSGSSNSPLHF. DNA of the CDR3: TGTGCCAGAAGTTTTTCCGGCTCCTCCAACTCACCCCTCCACTTT.

The chain couples TRBV18 to TRBJ2-1; 8 bases are shared with TRBD2. CDR3 length equals 16 residues. Per germline, CDR1 KGHSH and CDR2 LQKENI. V lost 1 base and J lost 7; bases outside the gene matches: 9. CDR3 nucleotides: TGTGCCAGCTCACCACTTACCGGGACTAGTGGAAATGAGCAGTTCTTC. This encodes CASSPLTGTSGNEQFF.

A few counts support this clonotype. The chain has TRBV3-1 and TRBJ1-1; tentatively, D is TRBD1 (6 bases). CDR3 length: 16 residues. Trimming shortened V by 1 base and J by 0 bases, and 12 bases separated the two germline ends. Looked up from germline, CDR1 is LGHDT and CDR2 is YNNKEL (reference sequence). Here the CDR3 reads CASSQGLGAMNTEAFF. The CDR3, as DNA: TGTGCCAGCAGCCAAGGGCTGGGGGCCATGAACACTGAAGCTTTCTTT.

This chain uses TRBV20-1 with TRBJ1-1; 7 nucleotides match TRBD1. This CDR3 comprises 14 residues. V gave up 7 bases and J gave up 2 bases; unmatched junction bases: 10. In germline, CDR1 is DFQATT, CDR2 SNEGSKA (reference sequence). This CDR3 reads CSDTRGHINTEAFF. The DNA for the CDR3 is TGCAGTGATACTAGGGGGCATATAAACACTGAAGCTTTCTTT.

Details on this clonotype: Germline and junction disagree at one end, which may indicate a read error. This rearrangement joins TRBV6-8 to TRBJ1-1; no firm D call. The CDR3 has 11 amino acids. Germline V gene data show CDR1 as MNHGY and CDR2 as SAAAGT. CDR3: CVSSYENIGFF. The CDR3 region has the DNA TGTGTCAGCAGTTACGAGAACATTGGTTTCTTT.

This clonotype appeared a few times. The chain combines TRBV19 with TRBJ2-3; no definite D call. CDR1 LNHDA and CDR2 SQIVND come from the germline V gene (reference sequence). The V end lost 5 bases, the J end lost 0 bases, and 15 bases lay between the germline ends. The CDR3 runs 16 residues. The CDR3, as DNA: TGTGCCAGTAGTCGCTCCGTGGACCTCAGCACAGATACGCAGTATTTT. This gives the protein CASSRSVDLSTDTQYF. The full variable domain, completed using reference TRBV19 and TRBJ2-3, is DGGITQSPKYLFRKEGQNVTLSCEQNLNHDAMYWYRQDPGQGLRLIYYSQIVNDFQKGDIAEGYSVSREKKESFPLTVTSAQKNPTAFYLCASSRSVDLSTDTQYFGPGTRLTVL.

This clonotype was detected once. A much larger clonotype is one base distant, so this may be a read error. The rearrangement links TRBV27 to TRBJ2-1, with TRBD2 matching over 9 bases. Germline V gene lookup returns CDR1 MNHEY and CDR2 SMNVEV (reference sequence). The CDR3 has 16 residues. The DNA of the CDR3 is TGTGCCAGCGGTTTAATTGCGGGAGGGCCTTACAATGAGCAGTTCTTC. This translates into CASGLIAGGPYNEQFF.